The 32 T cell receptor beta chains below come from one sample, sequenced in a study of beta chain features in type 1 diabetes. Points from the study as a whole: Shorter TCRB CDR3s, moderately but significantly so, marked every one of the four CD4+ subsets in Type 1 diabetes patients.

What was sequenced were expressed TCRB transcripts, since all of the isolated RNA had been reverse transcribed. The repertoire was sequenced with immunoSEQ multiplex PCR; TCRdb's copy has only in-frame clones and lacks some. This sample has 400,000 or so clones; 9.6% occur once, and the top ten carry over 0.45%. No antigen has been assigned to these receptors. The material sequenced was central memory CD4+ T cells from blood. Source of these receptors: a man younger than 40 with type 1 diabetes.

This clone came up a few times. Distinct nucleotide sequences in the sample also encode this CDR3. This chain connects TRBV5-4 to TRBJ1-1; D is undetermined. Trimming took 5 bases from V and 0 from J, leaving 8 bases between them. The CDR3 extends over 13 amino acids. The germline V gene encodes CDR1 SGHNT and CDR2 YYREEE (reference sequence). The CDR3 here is CASRPHMNTEAFF. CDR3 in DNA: TGTGCCAGCAGGCCCCACATGAACACTGAAGCTTTCTTT. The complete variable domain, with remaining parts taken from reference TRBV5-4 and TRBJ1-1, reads ETGVTQSPTHLIKTRGQQVTLRCSSQSGHNTVSWYQQALGQGPQFIFQYYREEENGRGNFPPRFSGLQFPNYSSELNVNALELDDSALYLCASRPHMNTEAFFGQGTRLTVV.

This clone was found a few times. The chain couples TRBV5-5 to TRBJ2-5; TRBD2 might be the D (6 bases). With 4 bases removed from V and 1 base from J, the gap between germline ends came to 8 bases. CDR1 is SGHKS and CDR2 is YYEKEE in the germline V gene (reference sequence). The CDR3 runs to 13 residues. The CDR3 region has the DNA TGTGCCAGCAGCCGGGGGACCCAAGAGACCCAGTACTTC. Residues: CASSRGTQETQYF.

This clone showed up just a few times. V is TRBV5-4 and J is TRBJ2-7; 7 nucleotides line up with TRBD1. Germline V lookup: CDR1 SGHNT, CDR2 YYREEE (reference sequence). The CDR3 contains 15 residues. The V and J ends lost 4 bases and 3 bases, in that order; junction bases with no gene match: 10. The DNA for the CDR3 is TGTGCCAGCAGCCCCGGACAGGCCGCTCTCTACGAGCAGTACTTC. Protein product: CASSPGQAALYEQYF.

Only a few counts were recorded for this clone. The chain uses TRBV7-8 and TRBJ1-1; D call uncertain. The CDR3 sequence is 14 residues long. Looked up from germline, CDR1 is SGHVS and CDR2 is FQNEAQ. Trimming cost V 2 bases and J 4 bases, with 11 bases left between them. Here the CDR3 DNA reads TGTGCCAGCAGCTTAACGGGTGTAGGCACTGAAGCTTTCTTT. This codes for CASSLTGVGTEAFF. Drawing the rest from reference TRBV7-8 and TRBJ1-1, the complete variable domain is GAGVSQSPRYKVAKRGQDVALRCDPISGHVSLFWYQQALGQGPEFLTYFQNEAQLDKSGLPSDRFFAERPEGSVSTLKIQRTQQEDSAVYLCASSLTGVGTEAFFGQGTRLTVV.

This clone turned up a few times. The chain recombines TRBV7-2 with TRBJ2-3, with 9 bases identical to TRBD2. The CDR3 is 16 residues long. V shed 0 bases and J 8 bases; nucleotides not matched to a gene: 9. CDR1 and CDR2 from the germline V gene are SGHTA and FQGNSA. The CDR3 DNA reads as TGTGCCAGCAGCTTAGCGGGATCTAGCGGGGCGGGTACGCAGTATTTT. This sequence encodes CASSLAGSSGAGTQYF. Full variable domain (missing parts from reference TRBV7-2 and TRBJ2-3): GAGVSQSPSNKVTEKGKDVELRCDPISGHTALYWYRQSLGQGLEFLIYFQGNSAPDKSGLPSDRFSAERTGGSVSTLTIQRTQQEDSAVYLCASSLAGSSGAGTQYFGPGTRLTVL.

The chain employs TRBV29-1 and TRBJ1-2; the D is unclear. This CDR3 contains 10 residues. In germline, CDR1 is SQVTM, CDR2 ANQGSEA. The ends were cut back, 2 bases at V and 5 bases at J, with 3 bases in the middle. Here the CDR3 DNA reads TGCAGCGTTGAACAGTATGGCTACACCTTC. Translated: CSVEQYGYTF.

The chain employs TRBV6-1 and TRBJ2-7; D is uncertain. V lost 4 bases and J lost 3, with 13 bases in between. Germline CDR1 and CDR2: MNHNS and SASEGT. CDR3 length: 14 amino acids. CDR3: CASSVGPGYYEQYF. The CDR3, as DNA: TGTGCCAGCAGTGTCGGACCAGGCTACTACGAGCAGTACTTC.

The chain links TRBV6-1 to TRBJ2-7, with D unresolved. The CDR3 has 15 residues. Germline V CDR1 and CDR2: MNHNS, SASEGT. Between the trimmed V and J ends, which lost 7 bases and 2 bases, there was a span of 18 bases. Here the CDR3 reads CASNTGRSLPYEQYF. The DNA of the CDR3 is TGTGCCAGCAACACGGGCCGCAGCCTCCCCTACGAGCAGTACTTC.

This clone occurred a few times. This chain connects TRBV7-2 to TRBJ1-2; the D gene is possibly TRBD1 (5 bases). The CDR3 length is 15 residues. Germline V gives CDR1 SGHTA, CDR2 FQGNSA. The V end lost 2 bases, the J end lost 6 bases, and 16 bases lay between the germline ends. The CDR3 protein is CASSLSNPGYNGYTF. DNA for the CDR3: TGTGCCAGCAGCTTATCTAATCCAGGGTACAATGGCTACACCTTC.

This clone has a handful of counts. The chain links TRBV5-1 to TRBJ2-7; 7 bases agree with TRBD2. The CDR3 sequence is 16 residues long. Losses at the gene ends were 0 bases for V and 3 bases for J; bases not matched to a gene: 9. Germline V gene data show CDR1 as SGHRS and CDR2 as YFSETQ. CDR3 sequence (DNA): TGCGCCAGCAGCTTGGGGGCTAGCGGTGGTTACTACGAGCAGTACTTC. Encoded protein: CASSLGASGGYYEQYF.

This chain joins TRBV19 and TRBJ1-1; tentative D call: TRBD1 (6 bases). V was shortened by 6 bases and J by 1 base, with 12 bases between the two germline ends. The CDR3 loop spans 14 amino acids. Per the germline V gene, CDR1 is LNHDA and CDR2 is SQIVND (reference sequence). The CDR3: CASSRTGQNTEAFF. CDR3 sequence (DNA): TGTGCCAGTAGCCGGACGGGACAGAACACTGAAGCTTTCTTT.

The CDR3 bases are TGTGCCAGCAGAGCTGAAGAAGAGACCCAGTACTTC. This encodes CASRAEEETQYF. The chain uses TRBV2 and TRBJ2-5; D unclear. This CDR3 is 12 amino acids long. The germline V gene has CDR1 SNHLY and CDR2 FYNNEI. V was clipped by 6 bases and J by 3 bases, with 8 bases between them.

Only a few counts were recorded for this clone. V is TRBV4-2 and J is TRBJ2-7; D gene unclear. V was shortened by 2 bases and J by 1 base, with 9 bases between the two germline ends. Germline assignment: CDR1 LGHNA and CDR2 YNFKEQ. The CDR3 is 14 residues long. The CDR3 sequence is CASSQQTISYEQYF. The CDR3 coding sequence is TGTGCCAGCAGCCAACAAACCATATCCTACGAGCAGTACTTC.

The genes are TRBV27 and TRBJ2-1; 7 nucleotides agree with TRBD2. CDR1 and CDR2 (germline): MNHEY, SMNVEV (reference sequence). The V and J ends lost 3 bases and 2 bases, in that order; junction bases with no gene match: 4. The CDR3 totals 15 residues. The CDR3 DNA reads TGTGCCAGCAGTTTGTTTACTAGCGCCTACAATGAGCAGTTCTTC. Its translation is CASSLFTSAYNEQFF.

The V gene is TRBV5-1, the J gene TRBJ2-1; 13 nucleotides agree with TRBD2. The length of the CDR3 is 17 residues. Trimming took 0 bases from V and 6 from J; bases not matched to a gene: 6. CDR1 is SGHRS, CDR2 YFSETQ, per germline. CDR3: CASSLVSGLAGVNEQFF. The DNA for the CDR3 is TGCGCCAGCAGCTTGGTCTCCGGACTAGCGGGAGTCAATGAGCAGTTCTTC.

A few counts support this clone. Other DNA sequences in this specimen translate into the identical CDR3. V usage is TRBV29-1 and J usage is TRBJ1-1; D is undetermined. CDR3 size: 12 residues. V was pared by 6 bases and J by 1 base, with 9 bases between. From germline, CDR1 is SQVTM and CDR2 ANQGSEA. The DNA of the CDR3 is TGCAGCGTCCTTAAAGGGAACACTGAAGCTTTCTTT. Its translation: CSVLKGNTEAFF.

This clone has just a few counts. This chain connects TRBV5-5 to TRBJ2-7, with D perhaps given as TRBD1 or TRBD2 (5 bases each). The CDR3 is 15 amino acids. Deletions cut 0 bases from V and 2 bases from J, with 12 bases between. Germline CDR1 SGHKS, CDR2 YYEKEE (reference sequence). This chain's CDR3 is CASSLVVGRTYEQYF. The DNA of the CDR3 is TGTGCCAGCAGCTTGGTAGTGGGACGTACCTACGAGCAGTACTTC. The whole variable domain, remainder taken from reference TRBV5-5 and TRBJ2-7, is DAGVTQSPTHLIKTRGQQVTLRCSPISGHKSVSWYQQVLGQGPQFIFQYYEKEERGRGNFPDRFSARQFPNYSSELNVNALLLGDSALYLCASSLVVGRTYEQYFGPGTRLTVT.

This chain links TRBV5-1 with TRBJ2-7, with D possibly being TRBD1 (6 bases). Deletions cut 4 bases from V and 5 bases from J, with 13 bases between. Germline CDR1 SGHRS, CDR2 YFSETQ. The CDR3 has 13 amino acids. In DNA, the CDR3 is TGCGCCAGCAGCCCCTTCACAGGGAACGAGCAGTACTTC. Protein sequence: CASSPFTGNEQYF.

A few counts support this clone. The CDR3, as DNA: TGCGCCAGCAGCTTGGGGAGGAATATCCTCGAAAAACTGTTTTTT. This encodes CASSLGRNILEKLFF. This rearrangement joins TRBV5-1 to TRBJ1-4, with D unclear. Per germline, CDR1 SGHRS and CDR2 YFSETQ. The CDR3 runs 15 residues. The ends were cut back, 0 bases at V and 8 bases at J, with 14 bases in the middle.

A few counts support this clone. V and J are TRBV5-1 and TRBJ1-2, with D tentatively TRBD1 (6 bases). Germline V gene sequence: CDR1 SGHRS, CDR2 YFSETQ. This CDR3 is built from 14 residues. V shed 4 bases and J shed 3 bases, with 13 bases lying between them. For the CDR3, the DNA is TGCGCCAGCAGCCCCTTGAGGGGGGACTATGGCTACACCTTC. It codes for CASSPLRGDYGYTF.

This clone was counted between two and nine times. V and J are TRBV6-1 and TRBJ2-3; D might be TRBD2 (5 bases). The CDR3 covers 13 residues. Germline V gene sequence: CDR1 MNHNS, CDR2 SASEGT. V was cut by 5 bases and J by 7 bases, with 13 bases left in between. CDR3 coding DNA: TGTGCCAGCAGTAGAGTGGAGGTGAATACGCAGTATTTT. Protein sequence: CASSRVEVNTQYF.

CDR3 sequence: CASSFSGGASGYTF. The DNA for the CDR3 is TGTGCCAGCAGTTTCTCCGGGGGCGCATCTGGCTACACCTTC. The chain recombines TRBV28 with TRBJ1-2, with D tentatively TRBD1 (6 bases). The CDR3 contains 14 residues. The V end lost 3 bases, the J end lost 7 bases, and 15 bases lay between the germline ends. CDR1 MDHEN and CDR2 SYDVKM come from the germline V gene.

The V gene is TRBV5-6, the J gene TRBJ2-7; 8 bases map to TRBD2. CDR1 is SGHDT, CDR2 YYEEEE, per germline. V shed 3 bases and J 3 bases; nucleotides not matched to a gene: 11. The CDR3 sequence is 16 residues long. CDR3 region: CASSSPQRELLYEQYF. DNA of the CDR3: TGTGCCAGCAGCTCGCCACAGCGGGAGCTCCTCTACGAGCAGTACTTC. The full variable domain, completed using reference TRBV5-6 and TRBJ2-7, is DAGVTQSPTHLIKTRGQQVTLRCSPKSGHDTVSWYQQALGQGPQFIFQYYEEEERQRGNFPDRFSGHQFPNYSSELNVNALLLGDSALYLCASSSPQRELLYEQYFGPGTRLTVT.

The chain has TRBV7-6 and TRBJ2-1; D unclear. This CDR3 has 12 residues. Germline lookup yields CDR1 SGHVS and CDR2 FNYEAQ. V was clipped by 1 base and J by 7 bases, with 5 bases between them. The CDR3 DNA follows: TGTGCCAGCAGCTTAGTGGGAAATGAGCAGTTCTTC. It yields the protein CASSLVGNEQFF.

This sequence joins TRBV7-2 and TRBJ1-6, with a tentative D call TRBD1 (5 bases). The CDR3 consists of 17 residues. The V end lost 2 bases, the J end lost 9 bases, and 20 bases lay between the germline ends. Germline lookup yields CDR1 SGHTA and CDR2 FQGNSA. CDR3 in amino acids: CASSLTAGGISSSPLHF. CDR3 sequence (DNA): TGTGCCAGCAGCTTAACTGCTGGGGGGATCTCCTCTTCACCCCTCCACTTT.

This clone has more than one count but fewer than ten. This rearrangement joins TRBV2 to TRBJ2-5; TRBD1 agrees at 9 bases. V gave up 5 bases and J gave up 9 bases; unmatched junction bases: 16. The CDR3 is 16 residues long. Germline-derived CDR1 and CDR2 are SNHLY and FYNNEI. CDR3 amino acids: CASSRDGTGSLRAQYF. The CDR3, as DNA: TGTGCCAGCAGTCGTGACGGGACAGGGAGTCTGCGGGCCCAGTACTTC.

The CDR3: CASSDIRTGGGSTGELFF. The DNA for the CDR3 is TGCGCCAGCAGCGACATCCGGACAGGGGGAGGATCCACCGGGGAGCTGTTTTTT. The chain couples TRBV5-1 to TRBJ2-2; 10 bases align to TRBD1. CDR3 length equals 18 residues. V was pared by 4 bases and J by 4 bases, with 13 bases of the junction left unmatched. Germline V gene data show CDR1 as SGHRS and CDR2 as YFSETQ.

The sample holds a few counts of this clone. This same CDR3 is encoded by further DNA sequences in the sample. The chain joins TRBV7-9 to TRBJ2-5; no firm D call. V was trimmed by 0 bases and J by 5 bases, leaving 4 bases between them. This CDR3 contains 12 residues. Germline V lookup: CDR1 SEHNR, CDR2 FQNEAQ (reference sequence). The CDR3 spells CASSLAQETQYF. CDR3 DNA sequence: TGTGCCAGCAGCTTAGCACAGGAGACCCAGTACTTC.

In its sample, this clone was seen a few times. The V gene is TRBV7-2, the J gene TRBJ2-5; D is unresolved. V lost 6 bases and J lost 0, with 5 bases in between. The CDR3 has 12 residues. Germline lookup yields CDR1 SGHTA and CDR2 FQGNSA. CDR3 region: CASRQYQETQYF. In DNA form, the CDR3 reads TGTGCCAGCAGACAGTACCAAGAGACCCAGTACTTC.

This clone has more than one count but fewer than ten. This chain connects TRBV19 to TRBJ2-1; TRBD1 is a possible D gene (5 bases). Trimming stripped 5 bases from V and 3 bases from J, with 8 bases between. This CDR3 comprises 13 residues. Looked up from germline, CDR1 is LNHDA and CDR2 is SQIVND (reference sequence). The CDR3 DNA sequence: TGTGCCAGTAGTCAGGGAAACTACAATGAGCAGTTCTTC. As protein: CASSQGNYNEQFF. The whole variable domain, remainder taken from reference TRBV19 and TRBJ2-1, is DGGITQSPKYLFRKEGQNVTLSCEQNLNHDAMYWYRQDPGQGLRLIYYSQIVNDFQKGDIAEGYSVSREKKESFPLTVTSAQKNPTAFYLCASSQGNYNEQFFGPGTRLTVL.

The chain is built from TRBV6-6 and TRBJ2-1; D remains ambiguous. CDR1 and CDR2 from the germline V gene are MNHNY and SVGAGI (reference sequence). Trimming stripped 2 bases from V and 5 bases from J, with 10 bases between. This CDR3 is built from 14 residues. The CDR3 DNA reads TGTGCCAGCAGTTACCTCCGTCACCACAATGAGCAGTTCTTC. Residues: CASSYLRHHNEQFF.

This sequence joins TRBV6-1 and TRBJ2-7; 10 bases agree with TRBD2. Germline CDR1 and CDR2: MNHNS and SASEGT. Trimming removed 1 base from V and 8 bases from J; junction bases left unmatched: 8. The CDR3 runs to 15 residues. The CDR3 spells CASSEGTSGKFKQYF. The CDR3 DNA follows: TGTGCCAGCAGTGAAGGAACTAGCGGGAAATTCAAGCAGTACTTC.